The next 27 T cell receptor beta chains were all read from a single sample in a study of T cells in localized non-small cell lung cancer (dated by TCRdb to 2018 to 2021). Libraries were built with the immunoSEQ multiplex PCR assay. Held by TCRdb, this immuneACCESS table contains in-frame sequences only and omits some clones. Under half of the omission traces to an unresolved V gene where checked; the cause of the rest is unknown. The sample includes tens of thousands of clones, with roughly four fifths observed a single time. The ten largest clones add up to less than 5% of the sample. The source was peripheral blood, collected before any cancer treatment. The source is a woman between 35 and 75 years old with stage I lung adenocarcinoma.

This clone was seen only once. The chain joins TRBV7-3 to TRBJ1-1; the D gene is possibly TRBD1 (5 bases). V was pared by 2 bases and J by 1 base, with 11 bases between. This CDR3 is built from 15 residues. CDR1 is SGHTA, CDR2 FQGTGA, per germline. The chain's CDR3 is CASSLAGHANTEAFF. In DNA, the CDR3 is TGTGCCAGCAGCTTAGCGGGGCACGCGAACACTGAAGCTTTCTTT.

This clone was detected a few times. The gene calls are TRBV5-4 and TRBJ2-1, with 8 bases identical to TRBD2. V lost 3 bases and J lost 8; bases outside the gene matches: 7. The CDR3 sequence is 14 residues long. Germline lookup yields CDR1 SGHNT and CDR2 YYREEE (reference sequence). CDR3 DNA: TGTGCCAGCAGCTACCCCGGGGGGGCCGATGAGCAGTTCTTC. It specifies CASSYPGGADEQFF.

J is TRBJ2-1 and V is TRBV5-1, with D perhaps TRBD2 (6 bases). The CDR3 runs to 14 residues. Per the germline V gene, CDR1 is SGHRS and CDR2 is YFSETQ. V lost 4 bases, J lost 2 bases, and 10 bases lay in between. The CDR3 sequence: CASSLGGAYNEQFF. The CDR3 DNA reads as TGCGCCAGCAGCCTCGGCGGGGCCTACAATGAGCAGTTCTTC.

The gene calls are TRBV7-2 and TRBJ1-5; D is unresolved. CDR3 length: 15 amino acids. CDR1 is SGHTA and CDR2 is FQGNSA in the germline V gene. The V end was cut by 1 base, the J end by 0 bases, with 7 bases between. Here the CDR3 DNA reads TGTGCCAGCAGCTTAGGAGGAAATAGCAATCAGCCCCAGCATTTT. Its translation: CASSLGGNSNQPQHF.

V usage is TRBV7-8 and J usage is TRBJ1-1; D may be TRBD1 (5 bases). The germline CDR1 and CDR2 sequences are SGHVS and FQNEAQ. The CDR3 contains 13 residues. V lost 2 bases and J 5 bases, leaving 9 bases between the germline ends. This CDR3 is CASSLLGVTEAFF. In DNA form, the CDR3 reads TGTGCCAGCAGCTTATTGGGGGTTACTGAAGCTTTCTTT. The full variable domain, rest sourced from reference TRBV7-8 and TRBJ1-1, is GAGVSQSPRYKVAKRGQDVALRCDPISGHVSLFWYQQALGQGPEFLTYFQNEAQLDKSGLPSDRFFAERPEGSVSTLKIQRTQQEDSAVYLCASSLLGVTEAFFGQGTRLTVV.

V is TRBV6-6 and J is TRBJ1-1; D gene ambiguous. Germline V gene sequence: CDR1 MNHNY, CDR2 SVGAGI (reference sequence). With 4 bases removed from V and 1 base from J, the gap between germline ends came to 7 bases. This CDR3 has 13 residues. The CDR3 DNA is TGTGCCAGCAGTTTCGCCGCGAACACTGAAGCTTTCTTT. The encoded protein is CASSFAANTEAFF.

The CDR3 here is CASSRNSGGRYEQYF. The CDR3, as DNA: TGTGCCAGCAGCCGCAATAGCGGGGGACGCTACGAGCAGTACTTC. This sequence joins TRBV5-4 and TRBJ2-7; 9 nucleotides agree with TRBD2. CDR1 is SGHNT, CDR2 YYREEE, per germline (reference sequence). Trimming cost V 4 bases and J 3 bases; bases outside gene matches: 8. This CDR3 has 15 residues.

V gene TRBV7-2 combines with J gene TRBJ1-1, with a tentative D call TRBD1 (5 bases). The CDR3 spans 15 residues. Germline-derived CDR1 and CDR2 are SGHTA and FQGNSA. V gave up 0 bases and J gave up 0 bases, with 8 bases separating them. The CDR3 DNA follows: TGTGCCAGCAGCTTAGCTCAGGGTTTGAACACTGAAGCTTTCTTT. This translates into CASSLAQGLNTEAFF.

The chain's CDR3 is CASSLRATNEKLFF. The CDR3 bases are TGTGCCAGCAGCTTGAGAGCAACTAATGAAAAACTGTTTTTT. V and J are TRBV5-4 and TRBJ1-4; D not resolved. Germline loops: CDR1 SGHNT, CDR2 YYREEE (reference sequence). The CDR3 runs 14 residues. V was trimmed by 1 base and J by 0 bases, leaving 4 bases between them.

The chain links TRBV2 to TRBJ2-7; 8 bases agree with TRBD1. CDR3 size: 12 residues. Unmatched junction bases numbered 10, after V lost 6 bases and J lost 12 bases. The germline gives CDR1 SNHLY, CDR2 FYNNEI. The CDR3 nucleotides read TGTGCCAGCAGCGCGAACAGGGGGAGTGGGTACTTC. Translated, it gives CASSANRGSGYF. Looking up the rest from reference TRBV2 and TRBJ2-7 gives the full variable domain: EPEVTQTPSHQVTQMGQEVILRCVPISNHLYFYWYRQILGQKVEFLVSFYNNEISEKSEIFDDQFSVERPDGSNFTLKIRSTKLEDSAMYFCASSANRGSGYFGPGTRLTVT.

In regard to this clone: A read error is likely, as this CDR3 ends without the conserved phenylalanine or tryptophan. The V call is TRBV9, the J call TRBJ1-2; D is undetermined. With 0 bases removed from V and 4 bases from J, the gap between germline ends came to 4 bases. The CDR3 sequence is 12 residues long. Germline V lookup: CDR1 SGDLS, CDR2 YYNGEE. The CDR3 sequence is CASSVDSYGYTI. The CDR3 nucleotides read TGTGCCAGCAGCGTAGACAGCTATGGCTACACCATC.

This chain joins TRBV6-6 and TRBJ1-2; D possibly corresponds to TRBD1 (5 bases). From germline, CDR1 is MNHNY and CDR2 SVGAGI (reference sequence). Trimming stripped 5 bases from V and 4 bases from J, with 17 bases between. This CDR3 spans 15 amino acids. CDR3 sequence: CASSTGDVQGYGYTF. CDR3 sequence (DNA): TGTGCCAGCAGTACCGGAGATGTTCAGGGCTATGGCTACACCTTC.

This clone came up a few times. This chain connects TRBV6-5 to TRBJ1-5; 8 bases match TRBD1. Per germline, CDR1 MNHEY and CDR2 SVGAGI. The CDR3 is made up of 14 amino acids. The trim removed 6 bases at V and 5 bases at J, leaving 6 bases unmatched. CDR3 residues: CASRPDRGYQPQHF. CDR3 in DNA: TGTGCCAGCAGACCCGACAGGGGCTATCAGCCCCAGCATTTT.

The rearrangement uses TRBV5-6 and TRBJ1-1; TRBD1 might be the D (5 bases). The length of the CDR3 is 15 residues. V gave up 6 bases and J gave up 1 base, with 16 bases separating them. The germline V gene has CDR1 SGHDT and CDR2 YYEEEE. The DNA for the CDR3 is TGTGCCAGCACCTCGCTCAGGGTACCGAACACTGAAGCTTTCTTT. Its protein product is CASTSLRVPNTEAFF.

V gene TRBV30 combines with J gene TRBJ1-6, with D uncertain. Germline V gives CDR1 GTSNPN, CDR2 SVGIG (reference sequence). The CDR3 runs to 13 residues. The V gene lost 3 bases and the J gene lost 8 bases, with 11 bases spanning the gap. The CDR3 nucleotides are TGTGCCTGGAGAACGGGATGGGATTCACCCCTCCACTTT. Its translation: CAWRTGWDSPLHF.

CDR3 sequence reads: CASSPRDRGYNEQFF. CDR3 coding DNA: TGTGCCAGCAGCCCCCGGGACAGGGGATACAATGAGCAGTTCTTC. The chain has TRBV5-6 and TRBJ2-1; the match to TRBD1 covers 10 bases. CDR3 length equals 15 residues. Looked up from germline, CDR1 is SGHDT and CDR2 is YYEEEE. V was clipped by 4 bases and J by 4 bases; unmatched bases: 5.

The chain uses TRBV30 and TRBJ1-2; D gene unclear. The germline V gene encodes CDR1 GTSNPN and CDR2 SVGIG (reference sequence). The CDR3 has 11 amino acids. The V end lost 5 bases, the J end lost 3 bases, and 7 bases lay between the germline ends. The CDR3 DNA follows: TGTGCCTGGTCCGGACACTATGGCTACACCTTC. This translates into CAWSGHYGYTF.

In its sample, this clone was seen a few times. V is TRBV6-1 and J is TRBJ2-5; TRBD2 is a possible D gene (7 bases). Trimming took off 6 bases at V and 3 bases at J, with 11 bases between the two ends. The CDR3 is 13 residues long. Germline lookup yields CDR1 MNHNS and CDR2 SASEGT. The CDR3 is CASSWEGEETQYF. In DNA form, the CDR3 reads TGTGCCAGCAGCTGGGAGGGGGAAGAGACCCAGTACTTC.

The CDR3 protein is CSVAGTGDTEAFF. For the CDR3, the DNA is TGCAGCGTTGCTGGGACAGGGGACACTGAAGCTTTCTTT. The chain uses TRBV29-1 and TRBJ1-1; 10 bases align to TRBD1. V was pared by 4 bases and J by 3 bases, with 2 bases of the junction left unmatched. This CDR3 spans 13 amino acids. CDR1 and CDR2 from the germline V gene are SQVTM and ANQGSEA.

J is TRBJ2-1 and V is TRBV6-5, with 9 nucleotides matching TRBD1. With 7 bases clipped from V and 6 bases from J, the junction kept 10 bases outside the gene matches. CDR3 length equals 15 residues. Germline CDR1 is MNHEY and CDR2 is SVGAGI. CDR3 loop: CASTKGTGIGNEQFF. The CDR3 coding sequence is TGTGCCAGCACCAAGGGGACAGGGATAGGCAATGAGCAGTTCTTC.

V and J are TRBV19 and TRBJ2-5, with 7 bases matching TRBD2. Germline CDR1 reads LNHDA; CDR2 reads SQIVND (reference sequence). V shed 10 bases and J 1 base; nucleotides not matched to a gene: 9. This CDR3 contains 14 residues. As DNA, the CDR3 is TGTGCCACCACCCCCGGGACTACCCAAGAGACCCAGTACTTC. Translation: CATTPGTTQETQYF.

This chain uses TRBV10-3 with TRBJ2-1; D gene ambiguous. This CDR3 comprises 14 residues. Trimming removed 7 bases from V and 5 bases from J, with 15 bases in between. Germline loops: CDR1 ENHRY, CDR2 SYGVKD. The CDR3 sequence is CAIMVAGQNNEQFF. CDR3 DNA sequence: TGTGCCATCATGGTTGCTGGGCAGAACAATGAGCAGTTCTTC.

The J gene is TRBJ1-1, the V gene TRBV5-1, with D unclear. The V and J ends lost 5 bases and 3 bases respectively, with 11 bases between them. Germline loops: CDR1 SGHRS, CDR2 YFSETQ. The CDR3 covers 13 residues. CDR3 sequence: CASRQDLDTEAFF. CDR3 DNA: TGCGCCAGCAGGCAGGACTTGGACACTGAAGCTTTCTTT.

Written as DNA, the CDR3 is TGCGCCAGCAGCTTAGACAGGACCGGGGAGCTGTTTTTT. Amino acids: CASSLDRTGELFF. J is TRBJ2-2 and V is TRBV5-1, with a possible D match to TRBD1 (6 bases). The CDR3 contains 13 residues. Trimming pared 2 bases from V and 5 bases from J, leaving 7 bases between. Germline V lookup: CDR1 SGHRS, CDR2 YFSETQ.

This clone showed up just once. This rearrangement joins TRBV27 to TRBJ2-7, with no clear D. The length of the CDR3 is 14 residues. Trimming took off 2 bases at V and 3 bases at J, with 11 bases between the two ends. Germline V gene data show CDR1 as MNHEY and CDR2 as SMNVEV (reference sequence). This chain's CDR3 is CASSLGDRFYEQYF. The CDR3 bases are TGTGCCAGCAGTTTAGGTGACCGTTTCTACGAGCAGTACTTC.

The rearrangement uses TRBV9 and TRBJ2-2; 9 nucleotides line up with TRBD1. The CDR3 contains 16 residues. The V gene end was trimmed by 3 bases and the J gene end by 4 bases; junction bases not matched to a gene: 7. Germline V gene lookup returns CDR1 SGDLS and CDR2 YYNGEE. Written as DNA, the CDR3 is TGTGCCAGCAGCGGCGGACAGGGGCTGCGCACCGGGGAGCTGTTTTTT. Protein: CASSGGQGLRTGELFF.

The chain uses TRBV10-3 and TRBJ1-4; 7 nucleotides line up with TRBD1. The V segment lost 8 bases and the J segment 4 bases; nucleotides outside the gene matches: 4. The CDR3 totals 13 residues. The V gene's germline CDR1 is ENHRY and CDR2 SYGVKD. The CDR3 coding sequence is TGTGCCATCCGCGGGACAGATAATGAAAAACTGTTTTTT. It is translated as CAIRGTDNEKLFF.